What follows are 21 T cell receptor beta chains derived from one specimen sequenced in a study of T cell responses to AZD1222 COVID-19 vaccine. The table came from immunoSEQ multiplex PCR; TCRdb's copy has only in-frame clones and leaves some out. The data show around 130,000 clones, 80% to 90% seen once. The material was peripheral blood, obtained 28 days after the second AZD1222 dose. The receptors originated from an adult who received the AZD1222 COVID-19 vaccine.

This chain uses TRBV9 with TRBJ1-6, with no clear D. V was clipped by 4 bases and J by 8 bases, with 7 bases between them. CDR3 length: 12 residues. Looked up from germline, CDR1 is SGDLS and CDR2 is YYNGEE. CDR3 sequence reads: CASSLADSPLHF. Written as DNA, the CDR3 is TGTGCCAGCAGCTTAGCTGATTCACCCCTCCACTTT. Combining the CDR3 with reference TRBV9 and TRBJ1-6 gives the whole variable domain DSGVTQTPKHLITATGQRVTLRCSPRSGDLSVYWYQQSLDQGLQFLIQYYNGEERAKGNILERFSAQQFPDLHSELNLSSLELGDSALYFCASSLADSPLHFGNGTRLTVT.

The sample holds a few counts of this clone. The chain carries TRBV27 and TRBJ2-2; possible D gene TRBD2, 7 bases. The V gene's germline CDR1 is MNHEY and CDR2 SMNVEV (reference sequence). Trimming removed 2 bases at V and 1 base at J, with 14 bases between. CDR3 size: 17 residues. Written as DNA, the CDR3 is TGTGCCAGCAGTTTAAGGGGGGGGTTCGGGAACACCGGGGAGCTGTTTTTT. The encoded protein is CASSLRGGFGNTGELFF.

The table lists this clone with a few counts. CDR3 bases: TGTGCCACCTTCCGTTTCGACGAGCAGTACTTC. Translating gives CATFRFDEQYF. The genes are TRBV6-5 and TRBJ2-7; unclear D gene. CDR1 is MNHEY, CDR2 SVGAGI, per germline. The CDR3 loop spans 11 amino acids. V was cut by 10 bases and J by 5 bases, with 12 bases left in between.

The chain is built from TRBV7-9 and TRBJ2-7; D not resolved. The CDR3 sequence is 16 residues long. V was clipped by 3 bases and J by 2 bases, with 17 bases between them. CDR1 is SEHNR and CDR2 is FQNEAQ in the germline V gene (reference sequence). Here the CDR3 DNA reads TGTGCCAGCAGCTTTGAGTCGTCCTATCGCCCCTACGAGCAGTACTTC. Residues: CASSFESSYRPYEQYF.

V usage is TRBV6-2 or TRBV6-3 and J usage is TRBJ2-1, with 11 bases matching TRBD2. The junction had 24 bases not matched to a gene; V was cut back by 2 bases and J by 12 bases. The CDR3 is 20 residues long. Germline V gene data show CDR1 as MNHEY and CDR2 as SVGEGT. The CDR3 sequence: CASSYVSAVAGGPLAMRQFF. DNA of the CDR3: TGTGCCAGCAGTTACGTGAGTGCGGTAGCGGGGGGGCCCCTCGCAATGAGGCAGTTCTTC.

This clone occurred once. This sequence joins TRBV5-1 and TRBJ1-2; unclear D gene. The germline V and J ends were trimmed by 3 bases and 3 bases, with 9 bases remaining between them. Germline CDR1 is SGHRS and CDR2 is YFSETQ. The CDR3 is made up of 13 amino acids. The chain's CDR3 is CASSSGGDYGYTF. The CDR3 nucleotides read TGCGCCAGCAGCTCGGGAGGTGACTATGGCTACACCTTC.

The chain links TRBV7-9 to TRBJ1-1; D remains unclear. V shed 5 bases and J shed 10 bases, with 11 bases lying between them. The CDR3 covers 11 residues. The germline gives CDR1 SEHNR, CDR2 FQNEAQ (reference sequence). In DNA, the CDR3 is TGTGCCAGCAGCCCGGACCCTTCAGCTTTCTTT. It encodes CASSPDPSAFF.

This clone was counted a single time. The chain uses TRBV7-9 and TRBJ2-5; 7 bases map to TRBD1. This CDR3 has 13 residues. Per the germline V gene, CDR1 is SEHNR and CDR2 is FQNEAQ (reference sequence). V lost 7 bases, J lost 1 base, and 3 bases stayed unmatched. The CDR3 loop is CASTWTGQETQYF. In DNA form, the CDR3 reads TGTGCCAGCACCTGGACAGGCCAAGAGACCCAGTACTTC.

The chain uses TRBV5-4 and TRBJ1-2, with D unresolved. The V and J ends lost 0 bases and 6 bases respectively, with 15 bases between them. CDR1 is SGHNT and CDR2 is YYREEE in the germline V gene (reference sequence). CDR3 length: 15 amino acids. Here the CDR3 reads CASSLAAAKGNGYTF. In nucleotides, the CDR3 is TGTGCCAGCAGCTTGGCCGCAGCAAAAGGAAATGGCTACACCTTC.

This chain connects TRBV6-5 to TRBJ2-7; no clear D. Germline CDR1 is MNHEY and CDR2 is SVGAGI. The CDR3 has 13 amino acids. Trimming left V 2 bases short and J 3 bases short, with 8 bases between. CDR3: CASSYTSLYEQYF. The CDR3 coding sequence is TGTGCCAGCAGTTACACTTCACTCTACGAGCAGTACTTC.

For the CDR3, the DNA is TGTGCCAGCAGTGAATATAGGGACTCTCACAATGAGCAGTTCTTC. This translates into CASSEYRDSHNEQFF. The V and J genes are TRBV6-1 and TRBJ2-1, with D tentatively TRBD2 (6 bases). The CDR3 totals 15 residues. The germline V gene encodes CDR1 MNHNS and CDR2 SASEGT. V lost 2 bases and J lost 5, with 13 bases in between.

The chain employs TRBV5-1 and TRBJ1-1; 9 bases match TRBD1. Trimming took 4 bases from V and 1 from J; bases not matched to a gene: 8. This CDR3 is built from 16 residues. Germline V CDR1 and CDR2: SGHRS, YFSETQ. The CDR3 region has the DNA TGCGCCAGCAGCAACACACAGGGGGCTGGGAACACTGAAGCTTTCTTT. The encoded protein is CASSNTQGAGNTEAFF.

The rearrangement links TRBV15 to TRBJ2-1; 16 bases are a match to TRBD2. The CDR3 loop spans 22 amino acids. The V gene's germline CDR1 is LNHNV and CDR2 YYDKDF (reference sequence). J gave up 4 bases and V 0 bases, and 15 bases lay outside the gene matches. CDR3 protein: CATSRDDYGTSGRAGTYNEQFF. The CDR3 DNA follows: TGTGCCACCAGCAGAGATGATTATGGGACTAGCGGGAGGGCCGGGACTTACAATGAGCAGTTCTTC.

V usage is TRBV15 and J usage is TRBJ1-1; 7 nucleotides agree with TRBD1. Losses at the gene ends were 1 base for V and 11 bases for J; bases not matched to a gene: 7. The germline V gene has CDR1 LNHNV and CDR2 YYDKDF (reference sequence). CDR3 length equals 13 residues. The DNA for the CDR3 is TGTGCCACCAGCAGAGCCCGACAGGGTGACGCTTTCTTT. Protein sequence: CATSRARQGDAFF.

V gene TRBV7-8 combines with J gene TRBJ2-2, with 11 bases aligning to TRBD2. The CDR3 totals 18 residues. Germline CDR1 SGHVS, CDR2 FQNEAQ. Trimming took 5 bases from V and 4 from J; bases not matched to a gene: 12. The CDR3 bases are TGTGCCAGCAGCGTCACACTAGCGGGAGAGGGGTTCACCGGGGAGCTGTTTTTT. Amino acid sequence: CASSVTLAGEGFTGELFF.

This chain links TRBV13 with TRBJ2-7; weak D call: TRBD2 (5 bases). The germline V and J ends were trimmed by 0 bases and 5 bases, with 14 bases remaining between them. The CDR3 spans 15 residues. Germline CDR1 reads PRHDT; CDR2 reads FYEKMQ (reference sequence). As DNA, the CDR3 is TGTGCCAGCAGCTTAGGCCCGGGGTTTGACAACGAGCAGTACTTC. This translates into CASSLGPGFDNEQYF.

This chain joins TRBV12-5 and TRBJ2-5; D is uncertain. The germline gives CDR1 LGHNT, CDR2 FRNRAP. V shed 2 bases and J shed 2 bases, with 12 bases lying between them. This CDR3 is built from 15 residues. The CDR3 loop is CASGLPGLGQETQYF. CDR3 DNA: TGTGCTAGTGGTTTGCCGGGTCTTGGGCAAGAGACCCAGTACTTC.

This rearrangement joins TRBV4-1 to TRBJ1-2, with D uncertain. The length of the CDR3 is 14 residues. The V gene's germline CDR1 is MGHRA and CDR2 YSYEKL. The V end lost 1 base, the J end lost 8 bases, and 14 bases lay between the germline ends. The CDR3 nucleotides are TGCGCCAGCAGCCAAGCCTCTCCGGGTTGGGGCTACACCTTC. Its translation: CASSQASPGWGYTF.

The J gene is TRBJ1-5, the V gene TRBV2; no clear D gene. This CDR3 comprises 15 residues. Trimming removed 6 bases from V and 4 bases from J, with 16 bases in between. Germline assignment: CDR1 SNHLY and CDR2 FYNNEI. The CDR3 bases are TGTGCCAGCAGCCAAACTAGTCCGATAAATCAGCCCCAGCATTTT. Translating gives CASSQTSPINQPQHF.

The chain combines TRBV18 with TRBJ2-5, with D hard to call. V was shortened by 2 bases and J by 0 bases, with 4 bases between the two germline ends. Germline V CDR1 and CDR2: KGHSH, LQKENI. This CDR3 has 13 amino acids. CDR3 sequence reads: CASSPGNQETQYF. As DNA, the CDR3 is TGTGCCAGCTCACCAGGGAACCAAGAGACCCAGTACTTC. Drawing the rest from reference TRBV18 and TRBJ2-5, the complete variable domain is NAGVMQNPRHLVRRRGQEARLRCSPMKGHSHVYWYRQLPEEGLKFMVYLQKENIIDESGMPKERFSAEFPKEGPSILRIQQVVRGDSAAYFCASSPGNQETQYFGPGTRLLVL.

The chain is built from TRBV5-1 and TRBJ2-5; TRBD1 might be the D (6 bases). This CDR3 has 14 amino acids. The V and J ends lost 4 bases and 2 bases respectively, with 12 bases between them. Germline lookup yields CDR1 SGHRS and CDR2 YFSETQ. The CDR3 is CASSKQGIQETQYF. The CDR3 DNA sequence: TGCGCCAGCAGCAAGCAGGGGATTCAAGAGACCCAGTACTTC.